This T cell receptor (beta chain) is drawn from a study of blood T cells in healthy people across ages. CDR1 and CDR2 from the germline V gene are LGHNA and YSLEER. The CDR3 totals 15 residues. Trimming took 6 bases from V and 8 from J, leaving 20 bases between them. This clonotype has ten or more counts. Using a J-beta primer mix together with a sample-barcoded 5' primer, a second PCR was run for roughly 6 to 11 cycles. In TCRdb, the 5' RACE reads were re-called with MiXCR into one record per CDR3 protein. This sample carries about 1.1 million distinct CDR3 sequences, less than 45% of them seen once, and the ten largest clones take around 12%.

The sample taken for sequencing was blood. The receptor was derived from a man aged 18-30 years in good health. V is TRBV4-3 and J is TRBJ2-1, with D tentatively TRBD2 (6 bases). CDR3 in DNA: TGCGCCAGCAGTCTCAATAGCGGCGGGGAGGATGAGCAGTTCTTC. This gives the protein CASSLNSGGEDEQFF.